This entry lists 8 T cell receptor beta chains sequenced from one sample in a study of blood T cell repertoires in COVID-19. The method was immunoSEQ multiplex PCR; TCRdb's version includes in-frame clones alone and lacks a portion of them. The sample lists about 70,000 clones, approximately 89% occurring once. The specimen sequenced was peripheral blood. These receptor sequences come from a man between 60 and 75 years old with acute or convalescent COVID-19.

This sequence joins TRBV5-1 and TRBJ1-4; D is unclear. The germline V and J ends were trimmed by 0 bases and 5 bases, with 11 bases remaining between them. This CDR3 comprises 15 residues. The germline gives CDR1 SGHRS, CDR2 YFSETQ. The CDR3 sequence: CASSLAGSGNEKLFF. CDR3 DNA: TGCGCCAGCAGCTTGGCCGGGTCGGGGAATGAAAAACTGTTTTTT.

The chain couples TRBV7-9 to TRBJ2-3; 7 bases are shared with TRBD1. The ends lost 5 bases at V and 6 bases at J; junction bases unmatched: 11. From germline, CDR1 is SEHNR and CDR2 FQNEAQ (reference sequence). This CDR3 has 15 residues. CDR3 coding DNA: TGTGCCAGCAGCCCCAGGGCAGGGGGATGGGATACGCAGTATTTT. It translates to CASSPRAGGWDTQYF. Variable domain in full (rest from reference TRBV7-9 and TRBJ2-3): DTGVSQNPRHKITKRGQNVTFRCDPISEHNRLYWYRQTLGQGPEFLTYFQNEAQLEKSRLLSDRFSAERPKGSFSTLEIQRTEQGDSAMYLCASSPRAGGWDTQYFGPGTRLTVL.

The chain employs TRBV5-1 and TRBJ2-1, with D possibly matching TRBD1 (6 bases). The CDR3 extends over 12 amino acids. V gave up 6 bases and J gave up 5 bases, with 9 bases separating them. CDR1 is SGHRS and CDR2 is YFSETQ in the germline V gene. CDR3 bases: TGCGCCAGCAAAGGGGGAGACAATGAGCAGTTCTTC. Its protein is CASKGGDNEQFF.

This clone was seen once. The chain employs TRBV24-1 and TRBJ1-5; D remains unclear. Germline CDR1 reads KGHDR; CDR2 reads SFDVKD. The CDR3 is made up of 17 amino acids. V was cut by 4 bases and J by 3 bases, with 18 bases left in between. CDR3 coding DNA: TGTGCCACCAGTGACGCCTCCATGGCTAGTCTCAATCAGCCCCAGCATTTT. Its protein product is CATSDASMASLNQPQHF.

CDR3 sequence: CAWSVSFDSSNQPQHF. The CDR3 DNA reads TGTGCCTGGAGTGTTTCATTTGACAGTAGCAATCAGCCCCAGCATTTT. This chain links TRBV30 with TRBJ1-5; D perhaps matches TRBD1 (5 bases). Per germline, CDR1 GTSNPN and CDR2 SVGIG (reference sequence). This CDR3 is built from 16 residues. Trimming removed 0 bases at V and 0 bases at J, with 12 bases between.

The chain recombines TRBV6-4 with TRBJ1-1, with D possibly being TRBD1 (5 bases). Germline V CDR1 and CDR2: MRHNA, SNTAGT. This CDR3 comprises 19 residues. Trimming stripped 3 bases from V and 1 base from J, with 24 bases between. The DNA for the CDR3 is TGTGCCAGCAGTGAGGACGGGGCACAGATGAGGAGGGGGAACACTGAAGCTTTCTTT. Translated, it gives CASSEDGAQMRRGNTEAFF.

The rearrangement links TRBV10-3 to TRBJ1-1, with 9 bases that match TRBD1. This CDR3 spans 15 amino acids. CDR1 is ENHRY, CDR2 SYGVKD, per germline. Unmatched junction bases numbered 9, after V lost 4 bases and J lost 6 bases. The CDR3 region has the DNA TGTGCCATCAGTGGACAGGGGGGGGCAGAGGCTGAAGCTTTCTTT. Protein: CAISGQGGAEAEAFF.

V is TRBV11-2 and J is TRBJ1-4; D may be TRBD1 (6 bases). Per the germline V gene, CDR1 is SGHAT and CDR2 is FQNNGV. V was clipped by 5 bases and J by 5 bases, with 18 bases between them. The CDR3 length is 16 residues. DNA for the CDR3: TGTGCCAGCAGCCCTTTCACGGGCAGGGGAAATGAAAAACTGTTTTTT. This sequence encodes CASSPFTGRGNEKLFF.